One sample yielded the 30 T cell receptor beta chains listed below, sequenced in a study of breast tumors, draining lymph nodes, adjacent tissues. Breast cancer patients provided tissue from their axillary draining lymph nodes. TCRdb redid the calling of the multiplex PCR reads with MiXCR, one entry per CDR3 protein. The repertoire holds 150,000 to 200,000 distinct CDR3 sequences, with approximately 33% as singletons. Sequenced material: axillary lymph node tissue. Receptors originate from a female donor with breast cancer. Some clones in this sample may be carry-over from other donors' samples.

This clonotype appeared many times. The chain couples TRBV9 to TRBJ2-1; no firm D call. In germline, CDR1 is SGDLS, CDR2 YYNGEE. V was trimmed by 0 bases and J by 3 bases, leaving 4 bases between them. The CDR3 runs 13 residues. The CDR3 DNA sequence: TGTGCCAGCAGCGTAGAACTCTACAATGAGCAGTTCTTC. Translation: CASSVELYNEQFF.

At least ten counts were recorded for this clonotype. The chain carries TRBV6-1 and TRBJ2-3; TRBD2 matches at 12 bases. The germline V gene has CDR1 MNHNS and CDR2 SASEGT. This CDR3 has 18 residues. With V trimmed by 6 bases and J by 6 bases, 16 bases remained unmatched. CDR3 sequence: CASSPSGLAGKAVDTQYF. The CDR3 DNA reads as TGTGCCAGCAGCCCAAGTGGACTAGCGGGAAAGGCGGTCGATACGCAGTATTTT.

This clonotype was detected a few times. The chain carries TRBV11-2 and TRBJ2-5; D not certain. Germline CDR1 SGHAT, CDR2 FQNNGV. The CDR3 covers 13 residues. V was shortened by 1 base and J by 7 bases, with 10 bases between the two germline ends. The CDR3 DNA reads TGTGCCAGCAGCTTAGGAGGCGTTGGGACCCAGTACTTC. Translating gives CASSLGGVGTQYF.

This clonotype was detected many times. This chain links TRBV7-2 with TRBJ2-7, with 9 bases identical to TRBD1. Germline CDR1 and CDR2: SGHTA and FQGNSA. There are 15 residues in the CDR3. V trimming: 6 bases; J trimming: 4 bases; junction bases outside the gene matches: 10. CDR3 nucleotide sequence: TGTGCCAGCAGTCTCCGGGACAGGGACGGGTACGAGCAGTACTTC. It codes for CASSLRDRDGYEQYF. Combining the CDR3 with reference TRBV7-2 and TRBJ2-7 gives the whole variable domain GAGVSQSPSNKVTEKGKDVELRCDPISGHTALYWYRQSLGQGLEFLIYFQGNSAPDKSGLPSDRFSAERTGGSVSTLTIQRTQQEDSAVYLCASSLRDRDGYEQYFGPGTRLTVT.

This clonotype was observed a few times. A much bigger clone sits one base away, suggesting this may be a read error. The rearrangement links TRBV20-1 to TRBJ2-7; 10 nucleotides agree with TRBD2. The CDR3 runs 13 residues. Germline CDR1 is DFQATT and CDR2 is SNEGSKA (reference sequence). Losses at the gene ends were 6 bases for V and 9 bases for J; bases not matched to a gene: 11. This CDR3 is CSASLAGVSAQYF. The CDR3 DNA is TGCAGTGCAAGTCTAGCGGGAGTCTCCGCGCAGTACTTC.

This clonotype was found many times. CDR3 residues: CASSLMGSNTGELFF. For the CDR3, the DNA is TGCGCCAGCAGCTTGATGGGGAGCAACACCGGGGAGCTGTTTTTT. V is TRBV5-1 and J is TRBJ2-2; weak D call: TRBD2 (5 bases). V lost 1 base and J 2 bases, leaving 9 bases between the germline ends. The V gene's germline CDR1 is SGHRS and CDR2 YFSETQ. This CDR3 has 15 residues.

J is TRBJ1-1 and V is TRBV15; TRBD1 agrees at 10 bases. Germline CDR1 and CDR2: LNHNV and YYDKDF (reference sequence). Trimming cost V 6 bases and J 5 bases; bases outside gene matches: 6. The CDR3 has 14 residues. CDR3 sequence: CATRADRGRTEAFF. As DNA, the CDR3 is TGTGCCACCAGGGCAGACAGGGGGCGAACTGAAGCTTTCTTT.

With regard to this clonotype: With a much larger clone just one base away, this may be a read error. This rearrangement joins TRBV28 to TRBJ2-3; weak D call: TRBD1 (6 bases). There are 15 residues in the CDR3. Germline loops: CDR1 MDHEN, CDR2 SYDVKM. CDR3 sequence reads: CASSAGTLAPDTLYF. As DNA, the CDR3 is TGTGCCAGCAGCGCCGGGACATTAGCCCCCGATACGCTGTATTTT. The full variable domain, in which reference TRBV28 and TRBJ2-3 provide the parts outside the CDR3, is DVKVTQSSRYLVKRTGEKVFLECVQDMDHENMFWYRQDPGLGLRLIYFSYDVKMKEKGDIPEGYSVSREKKERFSLILESASTNQTSMYLCASSAGTLAPDTLYFGPGTRLTVL.

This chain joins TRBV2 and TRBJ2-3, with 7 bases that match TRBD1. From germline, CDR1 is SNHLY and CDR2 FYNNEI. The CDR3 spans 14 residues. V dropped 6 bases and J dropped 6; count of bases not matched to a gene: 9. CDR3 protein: CASSFDRVGDTQYF. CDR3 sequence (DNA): TGTGCCAGCAGCTTTGACAGGGTCGGTGATACGCAGTATTTT.

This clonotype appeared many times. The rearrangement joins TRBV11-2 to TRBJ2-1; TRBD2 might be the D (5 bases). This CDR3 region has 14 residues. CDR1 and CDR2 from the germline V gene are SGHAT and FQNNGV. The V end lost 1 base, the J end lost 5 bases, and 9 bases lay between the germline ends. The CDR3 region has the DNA TGTGCCAGCAGCTTAGGGCGGGTTAACAATGAGCAGTTCTTC. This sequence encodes CASSLGRVNNEQFF.

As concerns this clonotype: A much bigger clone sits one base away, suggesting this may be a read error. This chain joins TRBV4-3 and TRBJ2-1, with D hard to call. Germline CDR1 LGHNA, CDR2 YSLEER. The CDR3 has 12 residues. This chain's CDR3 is CASSHTGNEQSF. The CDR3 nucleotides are TGCGCCAGCAGCCATACCGGCAATGAGCAGTCCTTC.

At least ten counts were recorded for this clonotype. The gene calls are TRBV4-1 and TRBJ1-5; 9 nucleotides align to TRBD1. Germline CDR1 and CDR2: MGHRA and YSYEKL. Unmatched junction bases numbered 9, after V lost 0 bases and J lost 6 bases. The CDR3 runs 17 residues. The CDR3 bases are TGCGCCAGCAGCCAAGATCGGGGGACAGGGAATTTTCAGCCCCAGCATTTT. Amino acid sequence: CASSQDRGTGNFQPQHF.

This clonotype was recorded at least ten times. This CDR3 is CASSLVQGEKLFF. The CDR3, as DNA: TGTGCCAGCAGCTTAGTACAGGGCGAAAAACTGTTTTTT. The chain joins TRBV7-6 to TRBJ1-4; D may be TRBD1 (6 bases). The CDR3 is 13 residues long. Per germline, CDR1 SGHVS and CDR2 FNYEAQ. Between the trimmed V and J ends, which lost 1 base and 8 bases, there was a span of 8 bases.

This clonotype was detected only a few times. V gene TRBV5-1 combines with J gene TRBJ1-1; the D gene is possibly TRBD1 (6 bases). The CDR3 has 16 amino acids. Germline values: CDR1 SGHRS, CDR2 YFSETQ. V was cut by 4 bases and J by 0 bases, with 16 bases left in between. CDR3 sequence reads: CASSPLGGPMNTEAFF. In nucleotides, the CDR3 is TGCGCCAGCAGCCCACTCGGGGGGCCGATGAACACTGAAGCTTTCTTT.

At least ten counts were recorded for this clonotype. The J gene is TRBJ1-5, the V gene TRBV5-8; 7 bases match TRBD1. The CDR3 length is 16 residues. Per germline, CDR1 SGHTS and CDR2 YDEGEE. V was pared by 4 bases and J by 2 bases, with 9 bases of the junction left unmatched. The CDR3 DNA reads TGTGCCAGCAGCATCTCCGGGACAGCTCGCAATCAGCCCCAGCATTTT. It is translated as CASSISGTARNQPQHF.

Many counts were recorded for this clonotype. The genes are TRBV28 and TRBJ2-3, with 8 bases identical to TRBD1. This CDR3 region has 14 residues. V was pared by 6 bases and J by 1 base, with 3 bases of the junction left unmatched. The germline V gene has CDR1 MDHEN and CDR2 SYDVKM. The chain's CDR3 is CASRGQGGTDTQYF. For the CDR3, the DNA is TGTGCCAGCAGAGGACAGGGAGGCACAGATACGCAGTATTTT.

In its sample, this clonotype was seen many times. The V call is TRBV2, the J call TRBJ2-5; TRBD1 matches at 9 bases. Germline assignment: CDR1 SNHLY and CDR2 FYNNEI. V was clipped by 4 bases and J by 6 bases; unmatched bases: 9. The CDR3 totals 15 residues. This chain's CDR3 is CASSVGRDRDKTQYF. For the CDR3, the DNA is TGTGCCAGCAGTGTGGGGCGGGACAGGGACAAGACCCAGTACTTC.

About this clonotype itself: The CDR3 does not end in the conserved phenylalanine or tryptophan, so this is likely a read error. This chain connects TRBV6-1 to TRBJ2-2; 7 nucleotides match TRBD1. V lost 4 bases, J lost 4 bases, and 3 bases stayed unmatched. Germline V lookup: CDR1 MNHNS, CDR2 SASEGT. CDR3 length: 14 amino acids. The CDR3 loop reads CASSARGFTGELFL. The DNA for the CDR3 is TGTGCCAGCAGTGCCAGGGGGTTCACCGGGGAGCTGTTTCTT.

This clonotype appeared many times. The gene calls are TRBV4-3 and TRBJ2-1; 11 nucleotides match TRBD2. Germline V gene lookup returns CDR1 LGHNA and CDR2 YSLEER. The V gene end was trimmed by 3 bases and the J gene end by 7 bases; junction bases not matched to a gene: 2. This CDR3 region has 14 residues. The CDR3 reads CASSHGTSGNEQFF. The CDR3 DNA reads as TGCGCCAGCAGCCACGGGACTAGCGGAAATGAGCAGTTCTTC.

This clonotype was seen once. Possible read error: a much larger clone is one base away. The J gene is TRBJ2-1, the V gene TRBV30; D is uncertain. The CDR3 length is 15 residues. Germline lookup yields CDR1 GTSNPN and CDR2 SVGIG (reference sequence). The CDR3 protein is CAWSFGRSSYKEQFF. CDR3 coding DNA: TGTGCCTGGAGTTTTGGCAGGAGCTCCTACAAAGAGCAGTTCTTC.

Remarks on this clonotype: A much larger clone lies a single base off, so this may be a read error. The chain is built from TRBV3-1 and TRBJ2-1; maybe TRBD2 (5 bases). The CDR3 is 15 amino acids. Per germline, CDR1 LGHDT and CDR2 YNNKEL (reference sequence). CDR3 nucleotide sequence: TGTGCCAGCGGCCAAACGGTTCTTTGGAGGAATGAGCAGTTCTTC. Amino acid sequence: CASGQTVLWRNEQFF.

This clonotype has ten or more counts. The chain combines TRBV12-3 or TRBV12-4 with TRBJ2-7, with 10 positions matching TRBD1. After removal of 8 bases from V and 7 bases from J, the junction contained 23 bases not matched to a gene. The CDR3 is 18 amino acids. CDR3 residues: CASSSRGAPGQGRNEQYF. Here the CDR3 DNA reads TGTGCCAGCTCAAGCAGGGGGGCGCCGGGACAGGGGAGGAATGAGCAGTACTTC.

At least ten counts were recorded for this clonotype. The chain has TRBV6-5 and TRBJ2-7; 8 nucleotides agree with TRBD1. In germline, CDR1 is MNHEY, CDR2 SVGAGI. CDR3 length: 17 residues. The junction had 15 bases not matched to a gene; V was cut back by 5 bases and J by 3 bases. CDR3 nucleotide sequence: TGTGCCAGCAGTCCCCTGGGAGTGGTGGACAGGGACTACGAGCAGTACTTC. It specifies CASSPLGVVDRDYEQYF.

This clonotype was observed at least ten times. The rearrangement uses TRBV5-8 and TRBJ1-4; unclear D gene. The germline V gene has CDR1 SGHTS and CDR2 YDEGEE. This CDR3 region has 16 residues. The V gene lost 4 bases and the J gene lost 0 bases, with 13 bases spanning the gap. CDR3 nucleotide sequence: TGTGCCAGCAGCCTGGACCCGCCAACAACTAATGAAAAACTGTTTTTT. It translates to CASSLDPPTTNEKLFF.

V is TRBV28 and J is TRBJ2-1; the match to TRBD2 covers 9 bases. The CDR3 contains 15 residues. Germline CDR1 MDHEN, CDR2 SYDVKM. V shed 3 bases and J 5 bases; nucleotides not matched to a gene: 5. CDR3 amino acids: CASSFGGLANNEQFF. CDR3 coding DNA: TGTGCCAGCAGTTTTGGGGGACTAGCCAACAATGAGCAGTTCTTC.

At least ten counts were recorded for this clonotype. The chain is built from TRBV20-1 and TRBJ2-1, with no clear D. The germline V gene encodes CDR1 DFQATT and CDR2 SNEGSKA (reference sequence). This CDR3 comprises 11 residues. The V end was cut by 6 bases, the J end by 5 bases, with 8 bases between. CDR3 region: CSATKNNEQFF. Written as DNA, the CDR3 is TGCAGTGCCACGAAGAACAATGAGCAGTTCTTC.

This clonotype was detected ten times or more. CDR3 sequence: CASSVVGQGGNTGELFF. The CDR3, as DNA: TGTGCCAGCAGCGTAGTAGGACAGGGGGGGAACACCGGGGAGCTGTTTTTT. This sequence joins TRBV9 and TRBJ2-2, with TRBD1 matching 10 bases. The CDR3 consists of 17 residues. V was pared by 0 bases and J by 1 base, with 3 bases of the junction left unmatched. Per germline, CDR1 SGDLS and CDR2 YYNGEE.

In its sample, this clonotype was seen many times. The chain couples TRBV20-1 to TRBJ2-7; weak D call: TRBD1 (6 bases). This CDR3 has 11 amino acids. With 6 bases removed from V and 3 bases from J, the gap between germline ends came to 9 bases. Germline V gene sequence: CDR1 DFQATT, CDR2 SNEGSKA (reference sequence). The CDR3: CSARDIYEQYF. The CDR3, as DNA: TGCAGTGCCCGGGACATCTACGAGCAGTACTTC.

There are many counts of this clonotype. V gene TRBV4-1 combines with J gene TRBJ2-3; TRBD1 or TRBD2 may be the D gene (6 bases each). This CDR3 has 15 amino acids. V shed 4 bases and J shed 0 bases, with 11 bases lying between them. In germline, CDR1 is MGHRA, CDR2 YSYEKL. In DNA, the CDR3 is TGCGCCAGCAGCCCGGGGGCCGACAGCACAGATACGCAGTATTTT. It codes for CASSPGADSTDTQYF.

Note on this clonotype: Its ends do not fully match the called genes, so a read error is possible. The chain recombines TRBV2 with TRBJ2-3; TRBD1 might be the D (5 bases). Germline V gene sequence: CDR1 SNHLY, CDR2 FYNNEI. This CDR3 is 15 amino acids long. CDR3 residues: CASSDPLRGPDTRYF. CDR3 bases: TGTGCCAGCAGTGATCCTCTTAGGGGCCCAGATACGCGGTATTTT.